The 18 T cell receptor beta chains below all came from one sample that was sequenced in a study of blood T cell repertoires in COVID-19. TCRdb keeps only in-frame clones here, not all; method: immunoSEQ multiplex PCR. The sample holds 93,000 or so clones, approximately 84% seen once. Sequenced sample: peripheral blood. The receptors were gathered from a human donor in a cohort sampled during active COVID-19.

The chain combines TRBV7-9 with TRBJ2-1; 8 bases map to TRBD2. CDR3 size: 13 residues. CDR1 is SEHNR and CDR2 is FQNEAQ in the germline V gene (reference sequence). The junction had 11 bases not matched to a gene; V was cut back by 10 bases and J by 9 bases. The CDR3 is CATLWAGGGEQFF. The CDR3 bases are TGTGCCACCCTGTGGGCGGGGGGTGGTGAGCAGTTCTTC.

This clone was counted a single time. The rearrangement joins TRBV7-2 to TRBJ1-1, with a weak D call TRBD1 (5 bases). CDR1 is SGHTA, CDR2 FQGNSA, per germline. With 5 bases removed from V and 5 bases from J, the gap between germline ends came to 12 bases. The CDR3 extends over 13 amino acids. The CDR3 is CASSQNGGTEAFF. In DNA, the CDR3 is TGTGCCAGCAGCCAGAATGGGGGGACTGAAGCTTTCTTT.

V is TRBV7-3 and J is TRBJ2-2; D uncertain. This CDR3 is built from 14 residues. The V end was cut by 5 bases, the J end by 3 bases, with 10 bases between. Germline V gene sequence: CDR1 SGHTA, CDR2 FQGTGA. The CDR3 sequence is CASSPSRDTGELFF. The CDR3 coding sequence is TGTGCCAGCAGCCCGTCAAGAGACACCGGGGAGCTGTTTTTT.

This chain links TRBV5-4 with TRBJ1-2; D uncertain. Deletions cut 4 bases from V and 4 bases from J, with 14 bases between. The CDR3 is made up of 14 amino acids. The germline V gene encodes CDR1 SGHNT and CDR2 YYREEE (reference sequence). CDR3 in DNA: TGTGCCAGCAGCATCGACGCGAGAGGCTATGGCTACACCTTC. Its protein is CASSIDARGYGYTF.

This chain connects TRBV6-5 to TRBJ2-7; 7 bases fit TRBD1. The CDR3 is made up of 12 amino acids. The J segment lost 6 bases and the V segment lost 6 bases, leaving 5 bases of the junction unmatched. CDR1 is MNHEY and CDR2 is SVGAGI in the germline V gene. The chain's CDR3 is CASRDRVLEQYF. In nucleotides, the CDR3 is TGTGCCAGCAGAGACAGGGTGCTCGAGCAGTACTTC.

The rearrangement links TRBV3-1 (or the pseudogene TRBV3-2) to TRBJ2-7, with D perhaps matching TRBD1 (5 bases). This CDR3 is built from 16 residues. Germline assignment: CDR1 LGHDT and CDR2 YNNKEL (reference sequence). V lost 0 bases and J 2 bases, leaving 14 bases between the germline ends. The CDR3 region has the DNA TGTGCCAGCAGCCAAGATAAGCACAGGAGCCCCTACGAGCAGTACTTC. It is translated as CASSQDKHRSPYEQYF.

V gene TRBV5-1 combines with J gene TRBJ2-7, with D perhaps matching TRBD2 (6 bases). From germline, CDR1 is SGHRS and CDR2 YFSETQ. The germline V and J ends were trimmed by 4 bases and 6 bases, with 11 bases remaining between them. The CDR3 is 12 amino acids. The CDR3 DNA is TGCGCCAGCAGCGCCCAGGGAGGCGAGCAGTACTTC. It codes for CASSAQGGEQYF.

This sequence joins TRBV4-2 and TRBJ1-3; D is perhaps TRBD1 (6 bases). The germline V gene has CDR1 LGHNA and CDR2 YNFKEQ. The CDR3 consists of 17 residues. Trimming left V 6 bases short and J 0 bases short, with 18 bases between. The CDR3 nucleotides are TGTGCCAGCAGAGGGGCCGGGACACGTTTCTCTGGAAACACCATATATTTT. It codes for CASRGAGTRFSGNTIYF.

V and J are TRBV4-1 and TRBJ1-1; possible D gene TRBD1, 5 bases. Germline CDR1 is MGHRA and CDR2 is YSYEKL. Trimming took off 0 bases at V and 2 bases at J, with 10 bases between the two ends. This CDR3 spans 15 amino acids. The CDR3 loop reads CASSQDRRGNTEAFF. For the CDR3, the DNA is TGCGCCAGCAGCCAAGATAGGAGGGGCAACACTGAAGCTTTCTTT.

The V call is TRBV27, the J call TRBJ1-5, with no clear D. Trimming stripped 1 base from V and 0 bases from J, with 16 bases between. Germline-derived CDR1 and CDR2 are MNHEY and SMNVEV (reference sequence). The CDR3 has 18 residues. The CDR3 sequence is CASSLFGPGSYSNQPQHF. CDR3 coding DNA: TGTGCCAGCAGTTTATTTGGGCCAGGAAGTTATAGCAATCAGCCCCAGCATTTT.

This clone has just one count. The chain has TRBV9 and TRBJ2-7, with unresolved D. V was pared by 5 bases and J by 3 bases, with 15 bases between. The CDR3 has 14 residues. Germline assignment: CDR1 SGDLS and CDR2 YYNGEE. CDR3 sequence (DNA): TGTGCCAGCAGTCGAAGCTCCGATTACTACGAGCAGTACTTC. Encoded protein: CASSRSSDYYEQYF. Complete variable domain (other parts from reference TRBV9 and TRBJ2-7): DSGVTQTPKHLITATGQRVTLRCSPRSGDLSVYWYQQSLDQGLQFLIQYYNGEERAKGNILERFSAQQFPDLHSELNLSSLELGDSALYFCASSRSSDYYEQYFGPGTRLTVT.

The rearrangement joins TRBV7-3 to TRBJ2-3; a possible D gene is TRBD2 (6 bases). V lost 5 bases and J lost 1, with 16 bases in between. Germline V gives CDR1 SGHTA, CDR2 FQGTGA. CDR3 length: 16 residues. In DNA, the CDR3 is TGTGCCAGCAGCCCGGGGCTAGCGACCCGCACAGATACGCAGTATTTT. Translation gives CASSPGLATRTDTQYF.

The chain's CDR3 is CASSLEPRTDTGELFF. The CDR3 coding sequence is TGCGCCAGCAGCTTGGAGCCGAGAACGGACACCGGGGAGCTGTTTTTT. This chain connects TRBV5-1 to TRBJ2-2; D is undetermined. Trimming cost V 0 bases and J 3 bases, with 12 bases left between them. Germline V gene sequence: CDR1 SGHRS, CDR2 YFSETQ. CDR3 size: 16 residues.

J is TRBJ2-5 and V is TRBV10-3; 13 bases agree with TRBD2. Germline V gene sequence: CDR1 ENHRY, CDR2 SYGVKD. The V gene end was trimmed by 3 bases and the J gene end by 6 bases; junction bases not matched to a gene: 4. The CDR3 is made up of 15 amino acids. The CDR3, as DNA: TGTGCCATCAGTGAAACTAGCGGGGGGGCCAAGACCCAGTACTTC. Amino acid sequence: CAISETSGGAKTQYF.

This clone was seen once. The chain employs TRBV11-2 and TRBJ2-2; 8 bases match TRBD1. Germline values: CDR1 SGHAT, CDR2 FQNNGV. The V gene end was trimmed by 3 bases and the J gene end by 3 bases; junction bases not matched to a gene: 3. The CDR3 loop spans 15 amino acids. CDR3 sequence (DNA): TGTGCCAGCAGCTTGGGGACAGGTCACACCGGGGAGCTGTTTTTT. This sequence encodes CASSLGTGHTGELFF.

The chain employs TRBV19 and TRBJ1-5; a weak D match, TRBD1 (6 bases). Trimming removed 6 bases from V and 1 base from J, with 10 bases in between. The CDR3 loop spans 14 amino acids. Germline V gene lookup returns CDR1 LNHDA and CDR2 SQIVND (reference sequence). The CDR3 region has the DNA TGTGCCAGTAGCTCACAGGGAAGCAATCAGCCCCAGCATTTT. It is translated as CASSSQGSNQPQHF.

V and J are TRBV5-1 and TRBJ2-2, with 9 nucleotides matching TRBD2. The CDR3 consists of 14 residues. Trimming at V came to 0 bases and at J to 6 bases, leaving 0 bases not matched to a gene. The germline gives CDR1 SGHRS, CDR2 YFSETQ. CDR3 bases: TGCGCCAGCAGCTTGGCTAGCGGGGCCGGGGAGCTGTTTTTT. This translates into CASSLASGAGELFF. Drawing the rest from reference TRBV5-1 and TRBJ2-2, the complete variable domain is KAGVTQTPRYLIKTRGQQVTLSCSPISGHRSVSWYQQTPGQGLQFLFEYFSETQRNKGNFPGRFSGRQFSNSRSEMNVSTLELGDSALYLCASSLASGAGELFFGEGSRLTVL.

The CDR3 loop reads CASSFQGDKQETQYF. The CDR3, as DNA: TGCGCCAGCAGCTTCCAGGGTGACAAGCAAGAGACCCAGTACTTC. The chain employs TRBV5-1 and TRBJ2-5, with D perhaps matching TRBD1 (5 bases). This CDR3 has 15 residues. The V and J ends lost 2 bases and 2 bases respectively, with 13 bases between them. Germline V gene sequence: CDR1 SGHRS, CDR2 YFSETQ. Based on the CDR3 plus reference TRBV5-1 and TRBJ2-5, the full variable domain is KAGVTQTPRYLIKTRGQQVTLSCSPISGHRSVSWYQQTPGQGLQFLFEYFSETQRNKGNFPGRFSGRQFSNSRSEMNVSTLELGDSALYLCASSFQGDKQETQYFGPGTRLLVL.